This T cell receptor beta chain was observed in a study of patients and donors after allogeneic stem cell transplantation. MiXCR, run by TCRdb on the RT-PCR reads, gives a single entry per CDR3 protein. The table shows around 170,000 distinct CDR3 sequences, with approximately 24% occurring only once. This clonotype has only a few counts. This sequence originates from a human donor who was either an allogeneic HSCT recipient or a stem cell or donor lymphocyte infusion donor (not recorded which). It is not recorded whose cells these are; they may come from a transplant donor. The sample consisted of blood, either unsorted or a sorted T cell fraction (not recorded which).

The CDR3 nucleotides read TGCAGTGCTAATTACTTGTACGAGCAGTACTTC. It translates to CSANYLYEQYF. J is TRBJ2-7 and V is TRBV20-1; D gene ambiguous. The V gene's germline CDR1 is DFQATT and CDR2 SNEGSKA (reference sequence). Trimming pared 4 bases from V and 4 bases from J, leaving 8 bases between. This CDR3 has 11 amino acids.